This T cell receptor beta chain was sequenced in a study of blood T cell repertoires in COVID-19. For the study at large: The study drew acute and convalescent COVID-19 samples from the United States, Italy and Spain. Sample material is recorded as cDNA or gDNA derived from T cells, B-cell-depleted T cells, or PBMCs.

Trimming stripped 3 bases from V and 5 bases from J, with 16 bases between. The germline V gene has CDR1 LNHDA and CDR2 SQIVND (reference sequence). The CDR3 runs 15 residues. This clone was picked up one time. Seattle-derived patients entered the study during active infection and were followed longitudinally. Some clones are missing from TCRdb's copy, which holds only in-frame ones; the method was immunoSEQ multiplex PCR. The sample contains about 180,000 clones, over 80% of which appear only once. This clonotype originated in a woman aged 40 to 50 with COVID-19, enrolled during active disease. The sequencing sample was made of peripheral blood. This chain connects TRBV19 to TRBJ2-5; possibly TRBD1 for D (6 bases). In nucleotides, the CDR3 is TGTGCCAGTAGTATTGGGGCAGGGGTAGGGGAGACCCAGTACTTC. The encoded protein is CASSIGAGVGETQYF. Filled out from reference TRBV19 and TRBJ2-5, the complete variable domain reads DGGITQSPKYLFRKEGQNVTLSCEQNLNHDAMYWYRQDPGQGLRLIYYSQIVNDFQKGDIAEGYSVSREKKESFPLTVTSAQKNPTAFYLCASSIGAGVGETQYFGPGTRLLVL.